Reported below is one T cell receptor (beta chain). No DNA is shown, since the ends of the CDR3 on it are uncertain; the CDR3 is the one TCRdb lists. This specimen comes from a study of a mutant IDH1 vaccine in newly diagnosed glioma. Only in-frame clones appear in the TCRdb table, and some are missing; sequencing was by immunoSEQ multiplex PCR. The sample includes roughly 46,000 clones, 70% to 90% seen only once; the top ten take 2.4%. The time point here: baseline, week 1 (first vaccination visit). Noted treatment: pre-vaccination baseline after standard-of-care therapy. The material was PBMCs, obtained from a glioma patient treated with radiotherapy, temozolomide or both. The source is a man aged 35 to 55 with glioma.

The CDR3 here is CASSPGRDFGNEQFF. This chain uses TRBV9 with TRBJ2-1; the D call in the table, TRBD2, was not verified against the DNA. In germline, CDR1 is SGDLS, CDR2 YYNGEE. The CDR3 is 15 amino acids long, termini counted.